This TCR beta chain was observed in a study of human T cells and chemical hapten exposure. Study-level background: Variation in per-sample TCR yields came mainly from small pooled library volume differences.

This clonotype was counted only a few times. The ends lost 7 bases at V and 0 bases at J; junction bases unmatched: 8. This CDR3 is 15 amino acids long. Germline CDR1 reads MNHNS; CDR2 reads SASEGT. As to time point: patch test 2, 6 weeks after DPC sensitization. Sample treatment: therapeutic diphenylcyclopropenone sensitization with weekly scalp DPC. Authors' analysis steps: Sample TCR counts, which ranged from about 23,224 to 700,000, had a median of 95,638. One entry per CDR3 protein results from TCRdb running MiXCR on the RACE reads. For this entry, the V and J calls and clone size follow TCRdb and not the study's own pipeline. The data show under 75,000 distinct CDR3 sequences, around 8.8% seen once.

The specimen comprised whole blood, sampled in connection with sensitization to the hapten diphenylcyclopropenone (DPC). The sequence came from a woman aged 50 to 60 with alopecia areata. Some clones in this sample may be carry-over from other donors' samples. The chain has TRBV6-1 and TRBJ2-7, with 8 nucleotides matching TRBD2. CDR3 residues: CASNAIAGSSYEQYF. DNA of the CDR3: TGTGCCAGCAACGCGATAGCGGGGAGCTCCTACGAGCAGTACTTC.